This T cell receptor beta chain was identified in a study of T-cell reconstitution after alpha-beta-depleted transplantation in children. Study results and caveats: After one year, T-cell counts and TCRbeta diversity mostly came from new T cells. From surviving recipient T cells and thymic progenitors came the high day-60 TCRbeta diversity observed in some patients. There were reportedly several hundred expanded graft clones from which alpha-beta T cells came about two months after transplant.

The sample holds many counts of this clonotype. Its antigen is currently unknown. Germline loops: CDR1 MNHEY, CDR2 SMNVEV (reference sequence). Trimming cost V 3 bases and J 2 bases, with 11 bases left between them. The CDR3 spans 15 residues. It was with unique molecular identifiers that the TCRbeta library was prepared. MiXCR, run by TCRdb on the PCR reads, gives a single entry per CDR3 protein. The table has about 460,000 distinct CDR3 sequences, more than 9% seen once. V gene TRBV27 combines with J gene TRBJ2-1, with D maybe TRBD2 (6 bases). Sample: PBMCs, taken before TCRalphabeta/CD19-depleted stem cell transplant. The sequence derives from a child aged 2-15 years with inherited bone marrow failure, due to receive a stem cell transplant. The CDR3 is CASSLSGSTYNEQFF. Written as DNA, the CDR3 is TGTGCCAGCAGTTTGAGCGGGTCCACCTACAATGAGCAGTTCTTC.